The 5 T cell receptor beta chains given below trace back to one sample, sequenced in a study of blood T cells in healthy people across ages. With a J-beta primer mix and a sample-barcoded 5' primer, a second PCR ran about 6 to 11 cycles. Via MiXCR, TCRdb re-called the 5' RACE reads, giving one row per CDR3 protein. The profile shows some 1.4 million distinct CDR3 sequences, around two fifths of them singletons. Sequencing was done on a sample of blood. These receptors originate from a woman under 30 in good health.

This clonotype has a count of ten or more. The CDR3 bases are TGCAGCCTAAGGGGTTACAGGGGAATGAAAGATACGCAGTATTTT. Residues: CSLRGYRGMKDTQYF. This chain links TRBV29-1 with TRBJ2-3, with 7 bases matching TRBD1. The CDR3 extends over 15 amino acids. After removal of 8 bases from V and 5 bases from J, the junction contained 16 bases not matched to a gene. CDR1 is SQVTM and CDR2 is ANQGSEA in the germline V gene.

Points on this clonotype: A junction boundary mismatches the germline segment, possibly from a read error. The gene calls are TRBV9 and TRBJ1-2; 7 bases fit TRBD1. In germline, CDR1 is SGDLS, CDR2 YYNGEE. CDR3 length: 16 amino acids. This chain's CDR3 is CAGSEGRNRGRRGYTF. CDR3 sequence (DNA): TGTGCCGGCAGCGAGGGCCGGAACAGGGGCCGGAGAGGCTACACCTTC.

V and J are TRBV4-2 and TRBJ2-3, with D maybe TRBD2 (5 bases). The CDR3 extends over 17 amino acids. V was shortened by 0 bases and J by 4 bases, with 17 bases between the two germline ends. The V gene's germline CDR1 is LGHNA and CDR2 YNFKEQ. The chain's CDR3 is CASSQDIVVDFPDTQYF. As DNA, the CDR3 is TGTGCCAGCAGCCAAGATATAGTAGTGGACTTTCCAGATACGCAGTATTTT.

This clonotype was seen a handful of times. The chain is built from TRBV24-1 and TRBJ2-3; TRBD1 aligns across 11 bases. Germline V lookup: CDR1 KGHDR, CDR2 SFDVKD. The V and J ends lost 4 bases and 5 bases, in that order; junction bases with no gene match: 4. The CDR3 runs to 15 residues. The CDR3 is CATSEGQGAGDTQYF. The CDR3, as DNA: TGTGCCACCAGTGAAGGACAGGGGGCAGGAGATACGCAGTATTTT.

This clonotype was observed a few times. The DNA of the CDR3 is TGTGCCAGCAGCTTCATTCTAGCGGGGAGTACAGATACGCAGTATTTT. Residues: CASSFILAGSTDTQYF. The gene calls are TRBV11-2 and TRBJ2-3, with 9 nucleotides matching TRBD2. This CDR3 is built from 16 residues. Germline V gene data show CDR1 as SGHAT and CDR2 as FQNNGV. J gave up 3 bases and V 3 bases, and 7 bases lay outside the gene matches.